Listed below are T cell receptor beta chains from one sample, sequenced in a study of shared clonotypes between healthy human individuals. The table came from immunoSEQ multiplex PCR; TCRdb's copy has only in-frame clones and leaves some out. The sample lists 950,000 to 1,300,000 clones; about 75% were seen once. Sequenced material: memory CD4+ T cells sorted from blood. These receptors were taken from a young man in good health. Both conserved end residues are part of each CDR3. The order of the fields is CDR3 length, D gene, V gene, J gene, CDR3 protein. The D gene is left open where the match is weak.

>12|TRBD1|TRBV30|TRBJ1-2
CACQQGAYGYTF
>13|TRBD2|TRBV28|TRBJ2-3
CASSLSRAGGQRF
>13|-|TRBV5-4|TRBJ1-1
CASRRQGNTEAFF
>14|TRBD1|TRBV9|TRBJ2-5
CASSATGGLETQYF
>14|TRBD2|TRBV9|TRBJ2-5
CASSFSGSTETQYF
>11|-|TRBV11-2|TRBJ1-1
CASSLFSEAFF
>15|TRBD2|TRBV11-3|TRBJ2-3
CASSSPSGGFDTQYF
>15|TRBD1|TRBV7-3|TRBJ1-2
CASSPGQGATYGYTF
>14|-|TRBV12-5|TRBJ2-3
CASGSTVGADTQYF
>15|TRBD1|TRBV19|TRBJ1-5
CASKIRDRGSQPQHF
>14|TRBD1|TRBV5-1|TRBJ2-1
CASSRDRGHNEQFF
>15|TRBD1|TRBV7-8|TRBJ1-3
CASSSGQGTGNTIYF
>16|-|TRBV11-2|TRBJ1-3
CASSLDSGYSGNTIYF
>15|-|TRBV19|TRBJ1-2
CASSLRTEVSYGYTF
>14|TRBD1|TRBV30|TRBJ2-7
CAWSKGQGVVGQYF
>15|TRBD2|TRBV19|TRBJ2-2
CASSITSGHFGELFF
>16|-|TRBV7-2|TRBJ2-7
CASSFLSGALSYEQYF
>17|TRBD1|TRBV7-2|TRBJ2-2
CASSLGSQGAGTGELFF
>13|-|TRBV29-1|TRBJ1-5
CSVAEQDNQPQHF
>17|TRBD1|TRBV19|TRBJ2-7
CASSNRDRFTPNYEQYF
>16|TRBD1|TRBV28|TRBJ2-5
CASSSLPGQGRETQYF